This TCR beta chain was sequenced for a study of beta chain features in type 1 diabetes. Study results and limitations: PCR, the amplification step, might favor shorter templates, equally in patients and controls.

Every bit of the isolated RNA underwent reverse transcription, so sequencing read expressed TCRB transcripts. The method was immunoSEQ multiplex PCR; TCRdb's version includes in-frame clones alone and lacks a portion of them. This table holds 300,000 to 450,000 clones, 10% to 15% found once. This clone was seen ten or more times. The antigen remains unidentified. Specimen: naive CD4+ T cells from blood. This TCR came from a young man in good health.

The CDR3 coding sequence is TGTGCCAGCAGCTTGACAGGGAGTCGCACAGATACGCAGTATTTT. This gives the protein CASSLTGSRTDTQYF. The V and J genes are TRBV7-9 and TRBJ2-3, with 7 bases that match TRBD1. Trimming at V came to 3 bases and at J to 1 base, leaving 4 bases not matched to a gene. The CDR3 is made up of 15 amino acids. Germline loops: CDR1 SEHNR, CDR2 FQNEAQ (reference sequence).